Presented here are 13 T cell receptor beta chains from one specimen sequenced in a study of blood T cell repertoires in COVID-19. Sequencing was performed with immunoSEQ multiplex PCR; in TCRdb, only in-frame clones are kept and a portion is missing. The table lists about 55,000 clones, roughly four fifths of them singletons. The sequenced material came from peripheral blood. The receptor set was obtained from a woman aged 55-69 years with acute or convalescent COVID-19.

The CDR3 loop is CASSARDRSQETQYF. The CDR3 nucleotides are TGTGCCAGCAGCGCCCGGGACAGGTCCCAAGAGACCCAGTACTTC. This sequence joins TRBV6-5 and TRBJ2-5; TRBD1 matches 8 bases. Unmatched junction bases numbered 7, after V lost 6 bases and J lost 1 base. Per germline, CDR1 MNHEY and CDR2 SVGAGI. The CDR3 length is 15 residues.

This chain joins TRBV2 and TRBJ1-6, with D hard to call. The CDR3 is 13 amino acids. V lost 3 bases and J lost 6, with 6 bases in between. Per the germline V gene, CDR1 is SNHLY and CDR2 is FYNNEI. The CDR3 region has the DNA TGTGCCAGCAGTGACAGGTTTAATTCACCCCTCCACTTT. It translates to CASSDRFNSPLHF.

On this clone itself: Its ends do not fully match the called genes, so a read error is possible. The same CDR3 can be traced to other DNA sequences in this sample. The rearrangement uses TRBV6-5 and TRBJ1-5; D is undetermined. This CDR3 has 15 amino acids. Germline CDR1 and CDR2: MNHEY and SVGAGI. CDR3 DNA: TGTGCCAGCAGTAAGGACGGGGAGAGCAATCAGCCTCAGCATTTT. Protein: CASSKDGESNQPQHF.

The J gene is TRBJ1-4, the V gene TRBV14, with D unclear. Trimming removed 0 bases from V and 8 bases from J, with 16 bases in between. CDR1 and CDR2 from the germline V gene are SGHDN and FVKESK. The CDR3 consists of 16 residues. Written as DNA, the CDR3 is TGTGCCAGCAGCCAAGATCGAGGAGGCAGAGGAGAAAAACTGTTTTTT. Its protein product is CASSQDRGGRGEKLFF.

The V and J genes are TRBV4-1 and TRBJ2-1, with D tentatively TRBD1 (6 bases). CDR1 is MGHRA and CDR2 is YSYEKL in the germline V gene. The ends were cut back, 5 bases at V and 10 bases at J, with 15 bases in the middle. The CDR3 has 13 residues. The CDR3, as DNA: TGCGCCAGCAGCTCCCAACAGGGAAGGGAGCAGTTCTTC. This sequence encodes CASSSQQGREQFF.

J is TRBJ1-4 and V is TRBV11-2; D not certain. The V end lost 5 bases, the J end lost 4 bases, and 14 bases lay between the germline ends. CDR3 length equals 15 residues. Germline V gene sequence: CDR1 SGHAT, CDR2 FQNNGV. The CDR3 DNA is TGTGCCAGCAGCCCATTCAGAACAGATAATGAAAAACTGTTTTTT. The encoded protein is CASSPFRTDNEKLFF.

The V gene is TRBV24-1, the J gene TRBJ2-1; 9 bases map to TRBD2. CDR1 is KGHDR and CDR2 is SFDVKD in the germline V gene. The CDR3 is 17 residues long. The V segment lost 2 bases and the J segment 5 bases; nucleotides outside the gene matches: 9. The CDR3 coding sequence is TGTGCCACCAGTGATTCGACCCTTAGCGGGAGTGACAATGAGCAGTTCTTC. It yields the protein CATSDSTLSGSDNEQFF.

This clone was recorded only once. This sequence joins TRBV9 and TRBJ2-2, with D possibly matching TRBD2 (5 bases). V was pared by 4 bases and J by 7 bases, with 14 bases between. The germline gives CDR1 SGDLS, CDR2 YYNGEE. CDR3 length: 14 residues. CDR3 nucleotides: TGTGCCAGCAGCCCGACAATAGCGTTCGGGGAGCTGTTTTTT. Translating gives CASSPTIAFGELFF.

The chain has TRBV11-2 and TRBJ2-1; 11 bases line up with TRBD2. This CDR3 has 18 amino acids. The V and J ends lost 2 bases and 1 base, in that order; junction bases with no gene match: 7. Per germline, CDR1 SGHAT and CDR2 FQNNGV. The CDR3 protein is CASSLQTSGTFSYNEQFF. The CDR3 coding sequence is TGTGCCAGCAGCTTACAGACTAGCGGGACGTTTTCCTACAATGAGCAGTTCTTC.

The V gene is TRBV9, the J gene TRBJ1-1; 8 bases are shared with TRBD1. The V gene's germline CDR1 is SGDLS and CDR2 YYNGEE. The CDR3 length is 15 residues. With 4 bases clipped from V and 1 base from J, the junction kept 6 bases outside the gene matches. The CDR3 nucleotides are TGTGCCAGCAGCCCTACCGGGACAGGGAACACTGAAGCTTTCTTT. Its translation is CASSPTGTGNTEAFF.

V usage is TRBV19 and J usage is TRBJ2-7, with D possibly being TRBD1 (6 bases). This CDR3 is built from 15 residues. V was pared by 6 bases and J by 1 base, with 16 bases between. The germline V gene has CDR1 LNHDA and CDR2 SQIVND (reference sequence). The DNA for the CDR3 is TGTGCCAGTAGCCGCCGGGCAGGGGAGTCCTACGAGCAGTACTTC. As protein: CASSRRAGESYEQYF.

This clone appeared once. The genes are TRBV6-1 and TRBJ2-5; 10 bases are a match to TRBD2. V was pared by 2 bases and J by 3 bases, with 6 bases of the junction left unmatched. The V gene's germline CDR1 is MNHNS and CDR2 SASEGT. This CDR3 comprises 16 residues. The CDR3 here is CASSEPSGGLKETQYF. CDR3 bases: TGTGCCAGCAGTGAACCTAGCGGGGGTCTTAAAGAGACCCAGTACTTC.

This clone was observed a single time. CDR3 coding DNA: TGTGCCAGCAACCTGGACAGGGCACGCGCTGAAGCTTTCTTT. Its protein is CASNLDRARAEAFF. The chain couples TRBV28 to TRBJ1-1, with 8 bases aligning to TRBD1. The CDR3 runs 14 residues. J lost 6 bases, V lost 7 bases, and 10 bases had no gene match. Germline values: CDR1 MDHEN, CDR2 SYDVKM.